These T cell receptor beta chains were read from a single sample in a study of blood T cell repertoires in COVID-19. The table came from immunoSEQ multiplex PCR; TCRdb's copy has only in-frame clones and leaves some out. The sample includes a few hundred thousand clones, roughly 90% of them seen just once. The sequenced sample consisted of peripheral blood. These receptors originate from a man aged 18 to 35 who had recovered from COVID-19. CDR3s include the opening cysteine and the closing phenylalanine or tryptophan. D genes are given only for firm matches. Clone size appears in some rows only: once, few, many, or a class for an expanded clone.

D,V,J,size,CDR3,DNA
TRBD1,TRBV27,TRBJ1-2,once,CASRPTGVGGYTF,TGTGCCAGCAGGCCCACAGGGGTGGGGGGCTACACCTTC
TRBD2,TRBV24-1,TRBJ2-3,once,CATSDRGGPTDTQYF,TGTGCCACCAGTGACCGCGGGGGACCCACAGATACGCAGTATTTT
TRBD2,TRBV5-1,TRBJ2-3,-,CASSLRTSGRVGTDTQYF,TGCGCCAGCAGCTTAAGGACTAGCGGGAGGGTAGGCACAGATACGCAGTATTTT
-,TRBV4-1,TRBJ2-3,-,CASSQAAYLITSTDTQYF,TGCGCCAGCAGCCAAGCTGCATATCTAATAACTAGCACAGATACGCAGTATTTT
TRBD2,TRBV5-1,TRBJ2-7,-,CASSPLAGGDYEQYF,TGCGCCAGCAGCCCGCTAGCGGGAGGGGACTACGAGCAGTACTTC
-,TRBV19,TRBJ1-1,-,CASSTDRNTEAFF,TGTGCCAGTAGTACCGACAGGAACACTGAAGCTTTCTTT
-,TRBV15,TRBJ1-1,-,CATSRDSAIKNTEAFF,TGTGCCACCAGCAGAGACAGCGCCATCAAGAACACTGAAGCTTTCTTT
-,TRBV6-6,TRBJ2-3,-,CASSPTDTQYF,TGTGCCAGTAGCCCCACAGATACGCAGTATTTT
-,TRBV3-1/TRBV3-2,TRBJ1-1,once,CASRQGTNLNTEAFF,TGTGCCAGCAGACAGGGAACGAACCTGAACACTGAAGCTTTCTTT
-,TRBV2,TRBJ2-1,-,CASSEGWARNEQFF,TGTGCCAGCAGTGAGGGCTGGGCCCGCAATGAGCAGTTCTTC
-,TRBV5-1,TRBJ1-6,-,CASSLDRANSPLHF,TGCGCCAGCAGCTTGGACAGGGCTAATTCACCCCTCCACTTT
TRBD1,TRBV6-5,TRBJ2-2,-,CASSWDSGNTGELFF,TGTGCCAGCAGTTGGGACAGCGGGAACACCGGGGAGCTGTTTTTT
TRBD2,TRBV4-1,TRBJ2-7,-,CASSQEGTSGRNEQYF,TGCGCCAGCAGCCAAGAAGGGACTAGCGGGAGGAACGAGCAGTACTTC
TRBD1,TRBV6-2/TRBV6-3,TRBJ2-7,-,CASSATGAAAYEQYF,TGTGCCAGCAGTGCCACAGGGGCAGCGGCCTACGAGCAGTACTTC
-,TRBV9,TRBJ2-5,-,CASSPGVQETQYF,TGTGCCAGCAGCCCGGGGGTTCAAGAGACCCAGTACTTC
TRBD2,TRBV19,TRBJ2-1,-,CATLAGSYNEQFF,TGTGCCACACTAGCGGGTTCCTACAATGAGCAGTTCTTC
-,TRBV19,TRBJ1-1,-,CASSIDWGRTNTEAFF,TGTGCCAGTAGTATAGATTGGGGCAGAACGAACACTGAAGCTTTCTTT
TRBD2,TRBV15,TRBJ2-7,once,CATSRLAGLYEQYF,TGTGCCACCAGCAGACTAGCGGGGTTATACGAGCAGTACTTC
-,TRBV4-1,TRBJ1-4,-,CASSQGVRERGLNEKLFF,TGCGCCAGCAGCCAAGGAGTTCGGGAGAGAGGCCTAAATGAAAAACTGTTTTTT
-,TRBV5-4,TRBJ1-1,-,CASSLVTNTEAFF,TGTGCCAGCAGCTTGGTAACAAACACTGAAGCTTTCTTT
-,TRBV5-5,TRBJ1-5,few,CASSLAGGGNQPQHF,TGTGCCAGCAGCTTGGCGGGGGGGGGCAATCAGCCCCAGCATTTT
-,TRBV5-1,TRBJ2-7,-,CASSFRGVPYEQYF,TGCGCCAGCAGTTTCAGGGGTGTACCCTACGAGCAGTACTTC
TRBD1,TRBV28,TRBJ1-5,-,CAHGQGALGNQPQHF,TGTGCCCATGGACAGGGGGCCTTAGGCAATCAGCCCCAGCATTTT
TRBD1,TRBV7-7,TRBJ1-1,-,CASSSQQPDRGHLNTEAFF,TGTGCCAGCAGCTCTCAACAGCCGGACAGGGGCCACCTAAACACTGAAGCTTTCTTT
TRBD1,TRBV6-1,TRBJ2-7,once,CASSEAPRQGYEQYF,TGTGCCAGCAGTGAAGCGCCCCGACAGGGCTACGAGCAGTACTTC
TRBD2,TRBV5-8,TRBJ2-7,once,CASSWTSGREYEQYF,TGTGCCAGCAGCTGGACTAGCGGGAGGGAGTACGAGCAGTACTTC
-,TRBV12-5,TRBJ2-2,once,CASGSTNPRAGNGELFF,TGTGCTAGTGGTTCCACCAATCCCAGGGCGGGGAACGGGGAGCTGTTTTTT
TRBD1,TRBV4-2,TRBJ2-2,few,CASTPGTANTGELFF,TGTGCCAGCACCCCAGGGACAGCTAACACCGGGGAGCTGTTTTTT
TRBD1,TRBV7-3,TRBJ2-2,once,CASRQDRVNTGELFF,TGTGCCAGCAGGCAGGACAGGGTTAACACCGGGGAGCTGTTTTTT
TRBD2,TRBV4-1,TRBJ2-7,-,CASSPQALAAYEQYF,TGCGCCAGCAGCCCCCAGGCGCTAGCGGCTTACGAGCAGTACTTC
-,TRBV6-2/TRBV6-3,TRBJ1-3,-,CASSYEDVRISGNTIYF,TGTGCCAGCAGTTACGAAGATGTGAGAATCTCTGGAAACACCATATATTTT
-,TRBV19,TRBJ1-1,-,CASSIIGYGGRNTEAFF,TGTGCCAGTAGTATTATAGGGTACGGGGGGCGGAACACTGAAGCTTTCTTT
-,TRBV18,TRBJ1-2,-,CASSTRTATYYGYTF,TGTGCCAGCTCAACGCGAACAGCCACCTACTATGGCTACACCTTC
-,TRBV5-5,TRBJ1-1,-,CASSWGHGMNTEAFF,TGTGCCAGCAGCTGGGGACATGGCATGAACACTGAAGCTTTCTTT
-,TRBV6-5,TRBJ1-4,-,CASSYSIGSGGEKLFF,TGTGCCAGCAGTTACTCGATAGGGTCTGGAGGCGAAAAACTGTTTTTT
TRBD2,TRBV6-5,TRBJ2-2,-,CASSSRTSGNTGELFF,TGTGCCAGCAGTTCCAGGACTAGCGGAAACACCGGGGAGCTGTTTTTT
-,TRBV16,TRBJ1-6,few,CASSQGPNSPLHF,TGTGCCAGCAGCCAAGGCCCTAATTCACCCCTCCACTTT
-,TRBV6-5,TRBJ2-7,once,CASSGGSPGPYF,TGTGCCAGCAGCGGTGGTAGCCCCGGTCCGTACTTC
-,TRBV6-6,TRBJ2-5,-,CASSYMRDAETQYF,TGTGCCAGCAGTTACATGAGGGATGCAGAGACCCAGTACTTC
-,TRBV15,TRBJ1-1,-,CATSRYGGNTEAFF,TGTGCCACCAGCAGATACGGGGGGAACACTGAAGCTTTCTTT
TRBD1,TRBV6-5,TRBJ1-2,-,CASCYKGTGGGYTF,TGTGCCAGCTGCTATAAGGGGACAGGGGGAGGCTACACCTTC
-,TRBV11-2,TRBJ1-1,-,CASSESSSVEAFF,TGTGCCAGCAGCGAGTCATCATCCGTTGAAGCTTTCTTT
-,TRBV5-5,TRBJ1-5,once,CASSLQSNQPQHF,TGTGCCAGCAGCTTACAAAGCAATCAGCCCCAGCATTTT
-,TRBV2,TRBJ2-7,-,CASSYRVWGPSWVYEQYF,TGTGCCAGCAGTTACAGGGTTTGGGGCCCCAGTTGGGTCTACGAGCAGTACTTC
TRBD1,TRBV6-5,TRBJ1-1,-,CASSFRTGNTEAFF,TGTGCCAGCAGTTTTCGGACAGGGAACACTGAAGCTTTCTTT
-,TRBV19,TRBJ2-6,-,CASRARQGVSGANVLTF,TGTGCCAGTAGGGCCCGGCAGGGTGTGTCTGGGGCCAACGTCCTGACTTTC
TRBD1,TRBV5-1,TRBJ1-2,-,CASSLTGVGPYGYTF,TGCGCCAGCAGCTTGACAGGGGTCGGTCCCTATGGCTACACCTTC
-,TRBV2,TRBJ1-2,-,CASSEGQGLYGYTF,TGTGCCAGCAGTGAAGGGCAGGGCCTCTATGGCTACACCTTC
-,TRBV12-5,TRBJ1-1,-,CASGWESGGVTEAFF,TGTGCTAGTGGTTGGGAGAGTGGTGGGGTCACTGAAGCTTTCTTT
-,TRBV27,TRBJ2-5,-,CASSLLAEETQYF,TGTGCCAGCAGTTTATTGGCGGAAGAGACCCAGTACTTC
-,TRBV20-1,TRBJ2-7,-,CSAPWEYEQYF,TGCAGTGCTCCTTGGGAGTACGAGCAGTACTTC
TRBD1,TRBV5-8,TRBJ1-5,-,CASSYPDRENQPQHF,TGTGCCAGCAGCTACCCGGACAGGGAAAATCAGCCCCAGCATTTT